This T cell receptor beta chain was recorded in a study of T-cell memory formation after mild COVID-19. Many counts were recorded for this clonotype. TCRdb fed the 5' RACE reads into MiXCR, producing one record per CDR3 protein. The table lists 25,000 to 35,000 distinct CDR3 sequences, 6% to 9.5% of them singletons. Sequenced material: PBMCs or a T cell subset sorted from them (not recorded which). The receptor was derived from an adult woman who had mild COVID-19 (a few samples of this study predate the infection). Cell type and time point are not known.

CDR3: CSASDRGSYSNQPQHF. DNA of the CDR3: TGCAGTGCTTCCGACAGGGGGTCTTATAGCAATCAGCCCCAGCATTTT. V gene TRBV20-1 combines with J gene TRBJ1-5; TRBD1 matches at 9 bases. This CDR3 spans 16 amino acids. Germline lookup yields CDR1 DFQATT and CDR2 SNEGSKA (reference sequence). V shed 5 bases and J 0 bases; nucleotides not matched to a gene: 8.